A single sample is the source of the 29 T cell receptor beta chains below, sequenced in a study of cytomegalovirus exposure and HLA in healthy donors. The PCR employed 60 Vbeta primers together with 13 Jbeta primers. This table comes from immunoSEQ multiplex PCR, and its TCRdb copy is limited to in-frame clones, with some not included. The sample yields roughly 160,000 clones, approximately 76% seen once. Source material: PBMCs. The receptors stem from a woman aged 18-29 years in good health and CMV-seropositive.

The chain is built from TRBV9 and TRBJ2-6; no clear D. The V gene's germline CDR1 is SGDLS and CDR2 YYNGEE. V was cut by 0 bases and J by 0 bases, with 13 bases left in between. This CDR3 contains 18 residues. CDR3 sequence reads: CASSVESNPGSGANVLTF. Here the CDR3 DNA reads TGTGCCAGCAGCGTAGAATCCAACCCGGGCTCTGGGGCCAACGTCCTGACTTTC.

The V gene is TRBV6-5, the J gene TRBJ1-1; a possible D gene is TRBD1 (5 bases). CDR3 length equals 13 residues. V lost 8 bases to trimming and J lost 1 base, with 11 bases between them. Per germline, CDR1 MNHEY and CDR2 SVGAGI. The DNA for the CDR3 is TGTGCCAGCGGTCGGGGGACGAACACTGAAGCTTTCTTT. Translating it yields CASGRGTNTEAFF.

The chain uses TRBV29-1 and TRBJ2-5, with a possible D match to TRBD1 (6 bases). The length of the CDR3 is 15 residues. Germline loops: CDR1 SQVTM, CDR2 ANQGSEA. Trimming shortened V by 4 bases and J by 4 bases, and 19 bases separated the two germline ends. CDR3 bases: TGCAGCGTTGCTGGGACACCCTATGGAGCAGAGACCCAGTACTTC. Translated, it gives CSVAGTPYGAETQYF.

This chain connects TRBV2 to TRBJ2-2; no firm D call. The length of the CDR3 is 13 residues. Germline V gives CDR1 SNHLY, CDR2 FYNNEI. V lost 8 bases, J lost 1 base, and 8 bases lay in between. This CDR3 reads CASVQLNTGELFF. The CDR3 region has the DNA TGTGCCAGCGTACAGTTGAACACCGGGGAGCTGTTTTTT.

This clone was recorded only once. The gene calls are TRBV27 and TRBJ2-7; 9 bases are a match to TRBD1. Germline CDR1 MNHEY, CDR2 SMNVEV (reference sequence). The CDR3 loop spans 14 amino acids. Trimming at V came to 5 bases and at J to 6 bases, leaving 8 bases not matched to a gene. The CDR3: CASSIQGAAGEQYF. CDR3 in DNA: TGTGCCAGCAGTATACAGGGGGCTGCGGGCGAGCAGTACTTC.

The rearrangement joins TRBV10-3 to TRBJ2-5, with TRBD1 matching over 7 bases. Germline trimming cut 0 bases from V and 5 bases from J; bases unmatched to any gene: 12. CDR3 length: 17 residues. Per the germline V gene, CDR1 is ENHRY and CDR2 is SYGVKD. The chain's CDR3 is CAISESLDRERSETQYF. CDR3 bases: TGTGCCATCAGTGAGTCTCTAGACAGGGAACGATCGGAGACCCAGTACTTC.

This rearrangement joins TRBV2 to TRBJ1-2; the D is unclear. Trimming shortened V by 4 bases and J by 8 bases, and 14 bases separated the two germline ends. This CDR3 contains 13 residues. CDR1 SNHLY and CDR2 FYNNEI come from the germline V gene. CDR3 in DNA: TGTGCCAGCAGTGTAGAGGGCGGTAGGGGCTACACCTTC. The encoded protein is CASSVEGGRGYTF.

This clone showed up just a few times. The chain employs TRBV5-6 and TRBJ2-7; 8 bases are shared with TRBD1. The CDR3 covers 16 residues. Germline loops: CDR1 SGHDT, CDR2 YYEEEE. V was clipped by 0 bases and J by 3 bases; unmatched bases: 8. CDR3 nucleotides: TGTGCCAGCAGCTTGGGTGCGGGGACAGGCCTCTACGAGCAGTACTTC. It specifies CASSLGAGTGLYEQYF. The variable domain in full, completed from reference TRBV5-6 and TRBJ2-7, reads DAGVTQSPTHLIKTRGQQVTLRCSPKSGHDTVSWYQQALGQGPQFIFQYYEEEERQRGNFPDRFSGHQFPNYSSELNVNALLLGDSALYLCASSLGAGTGLYEQYFGPGTRLTVT.

The rearrangement links TRBV9 to TRBJ2-1; 7 positions agree with TRBD1. CDR1 and CDR2 (germline): SGDLS, YYNGEE. V lost 0 bases to trimming and J lost 10 bases; unmatched junction nucleotides: 7. The CDR3 has 14 amino acids. The CDR3 nucleotides read TGTGCCAGCAGCGTAGCTCCTCAGGGGGTGGAGCAGTTCTTC. Residues: CASSVAPQGVEQFF.

V and J are TRBV4-3 and TRBJ1-1; maybe TRBD1 (6 bases). Germline CDR1 reads LGHNA; CDR2 reads YSLEER. The CDR3 totals 14 residues. The V gene lost 0 bases and the J gene lost 4 bases, with 9 bases spanning the gap. CDR3 amino acids: CASSQETGSTEAFF. CDR3 bases: TGCGCCAGCAGCCAAGAGACAGGTAGCACTGAAGCTTTCTTT.

This clone came up a few times. This chain uses TRBV5-1 with TRBJ1-2; D not resolved. The CDR3 extends over 13 amino acids. Germline CDR1 and CDR2: SGHRS and YFSETQ. V was trimmed by 4 bases and J by 8 bases, leaving 15 bases between them. The CDR3 nucleotides are TGCGCCAGCAGCGCAGAGCGGCCAGGCGGCTACACCTTC. Its protein product is CASSAERPGGYTF. The full variable domain, in which reference TRBV5-1 and TRBJ1-2 provide the parts outside the CDR3, is KAGVTQTPRYLIKTRGQQVTLSCSPISGHRSVSWYQQTPGQGLQFLFEYFSETQRNKGNFPGRFSGRQFSNSRSEMNVSTLELGDSALYLCASSAERPGGYTFGSGTRLTVV.

The chain uses TRBV28 and TRBJ2-5; D gene ambiguous. This CDR3 contains 14 residues. Germline loops: CDR1 MDHEN, CDR2 SYDVKM. Trimming stripped 1 base from V and 5 bases from J, with 11 bases between. As DNA, the CDR3 is TGTGCCAGCAGTTTATCGTTGACCGGGGAGACCCAGTACTTC. Amino acid sequence: CASSLSLTGETQYF.

The V call is TRBV4-2, the J call TRBJ2-6; D possibly corresponds to TRBD2 (6 bases). The CDR3 consists of 17 residues. Germline V gene data show CDR1 as LGHNA and CDR2 as YNFKEQ. Trimming removed 5 bases from V and 0 bases from J, with 14 bases in between. The CDR3, as DNA: TGTGCCAGCAGCGGGCGGGGAACCAGCTCTGGGGCCAACGTCCTGACTTTC. Its protein is CASSGRGTSSGANVLTF.

V usage is TRBV30 and J usage is TRBJ2-7; no reliable D call. Germline CDR1 and CDR2: GTSNPN and SVGIG (reference sequence). The CDR3 is made up of 12 amino acids. The ends were cut back, 0 bases at V and 7 bases at J, with 10 bases in the middle. Written as DNA, the CDR3 is TGTGCCTGGAGTGTACGATGGCGGGAGCAGTACTTC. Its protein product is CAWSVRWREQYF.

The chain couples TRBV5-1 to TRBJ1-2, with D hard to call. The ends were cut back, 4 bases at V and 7 bases at J, with 17 bases in the middle. The CDR3 is made up of 14 amino acids. The germline V gene encodes CDR1 SGHRS and CDR2 YFSETQ. The CDR3 DNA reads as TGCGCCAGCAGCGTGGACCGCTCCGGAGGTGGCTACACCTTC. Its translation: CASSVDRSGGGYTF.

This clone was counted a few times. V gene TRBV27 combines with J gene TRBJ1-3; D uncertain. The CDR3 consists of 16 residues. The V end lost 4 bases, the J end lost 4 bases, and 17 bases lay between the germline ends. CDR1 and CDR2 from the germline V gene are MNHEY and SMNVEV (reference sequence). The CDR3 sequence: CASSSYRDLGGNTIYF. CDR3 coding DNA: TGTGCCAGCAGTTCGTATCGTGACCTAGGAGGAAACACCATATATTTT.

The rearrangement uses TRBV19 and TRBJ1-6, with D unresolved. Germline V gene lookup returns CDR1 LNHDA and CDR2 SQIVND (reference sequence). The ends were cut back, 0 bases at V and 7 bases at J, with 7 bases in the middle. The CDR3 loop spans 14 amino acids. Here the CDR3 reads CASSIEGRNSPLHF. The CDR3, as DNA: TGTGCCAGTAGTATAGAGGGCCGGAATTCACCCCTCCACTTT.

V and J are TRBV7-2 and TRBJ2-1; 7 nucleotides line up with TRBD2. CDR1 SGHTA and CDR2 FQGNSA come from the germline V gene. The junction had 3 bases not matched to a gene; V was cut back by 1 base and J by 6 bases. The CDR3 sequence is 14 residues long. The CDR3 region is CASSLVTSSNEQFF. CDR3 bases: TGTGCCAGCAGCTTAGTGACTAGCTCCAATGAGCAGTTCTTC.

V usage is TRBV11-2 and J usage is TRBJ2-5; D is possibly TRBD1 (5 bases). Germline CDR1 and CDR2: SGHAT and FQNNGV. V was clipped by 1 base and J by 3 bases, with 12 bases between them. The CDR3 contains 15 residues. CDR3 loop: CASSLGQLGKETQYF. CDR3 bases: TGTGCCAGCAGCTTAGGACAGCTGGGAAAAGAGACCCAGTACTTC.

CDR3 sequence: CASSHGMKDLGEKLFF. The CDR3 region has the DNA TGTGCCAGCAGCCACGGGATGAAGGACCTGGGGGAAAAACTGTTTTTT. This rearrangement joins TRBV14 to TRBJ1-4; D remains ambiguous. The length of the CDR3 is 16 residues. The V gene's germline CDR1 is SGHDN and CDR2 FVKESK. The V gene lost 3 bases and the J gene lost 8 bases, with 19 bases spanning the gap.

This clone has a handful of counts. The genes are TRBV9 and TRBJ2-3; D might be TRBD2 (5 bases). The CDR3 sequence is 16 residues long. Germline V gives CDR1 SGDLS, CDR2 YYNGEE. V was cut by 0 bases and J by 2 bases, with 13 bases left in between. The CDR3 loop is CASSVGGWGFTDTQYF. DNA of the CDR3: TGTGCCAGCAGCGTAGGAGGGTGGGGATTCACAGATACGCAGTATTTT.

The chain combines TRBV2 with TRBJ2-3, with 9 bases matching TRBD2. Germline V gene data show CDR1 as SNHLY and CDR2 as FYNNEI. The CDR3 consists of 13 residues. With V trimmed by 11 bases and J by 6 bases, 9 bases remained unmatched. The CDR3 DNA sequence: TGTGCCGATCGAGGGCGGGGGGGGGATACGCAGTATTTT. Its protein is CADRGRGGDTQYF.

V usage is TRBV5-1 and J usage is TRBJ2-5; 11 nucleotides align to TRBD2. Trimming removed 0 bases from V and 7 bases from J; junction bases left unmatched: 8. Per germline, CDR1 SGHRS and CDR2 YFSETQ. The length of the CDR3 is 16 residues. CDR3 amino acids: CASSLVPSGGPRTQYF. CDR3 nucleotides: TGCGCCAGCAGCTTGGTTCCTAGCGGGGGGCCGCGGACCCAGTACTTC.

The V call is TRBV11-3, the J call TRBJ1-3, with 8 bases identical to TRBD1. From germline, CDR1 is SGHNT and CDR2 YENEEA. This CDR3 contains 15 residues. The V segment lost 4 bases and the J segment 2 bases; nucleotides outside the gene matches: 4. The CDR3 spells CASSSSQGAGNTIYF. In nucleotides, the CDR3 is TGTGCCAGCAGCTCTTCACAGGGGGCTGGAAACACCATATATTTT.

The gene calls are TRBV5-1 and TRBJ1-1; perhaps TRBD1 as D (6 bases). CDR1 SGHRS and CDR2 YFSETQ come from the germline V gene. The CDR3 consists of 14 residues. V was clipped by 4 bases and J by 2 bases, with 12 bases between them. In DNA form, the CDR3 reads TGCGCCAGCAGCCTCTGGACAGATAACACTGAAGCTTTCTTT. This encodes CASSLWTDNTEAFF.

The V and J genes are TRBV5-6 and TRBJ2-3; D unclear. Germline CDR1 is SGHDT and CDR2 is YYEEEE. The CDR3 runs to 18 residues. Trimming took off 0 bases at V and 0 bases at J, with 17 bases between the two ends. CDR3 region: CASSLGITTDPSTDTQYF. CDR3 coding DNA: TGTGCCAGCAGCTTGGGTATCACAACAGACCCAAGCACAGATACGCAGTATTTT.

This clone showed up just a few times. At one boundary the junction diverges from the germline segment, which might be a read error. This rearrangement joins TRBV7-9 to TRBJ1-1, with 7 bases identical to TRBD1. Germline lookup yields CDR1 SEHNR and CDR2 FQNEAQ (reference sequence). The CDR3 has 12 amino acids. CDR3 sequence reads: CSSSYRGTEAFF. The CDR3 nucleotides are TGTTCCAGCAGCTACAGGGGTACTGAAGCTTTCTTT.

The genes are TRBV28 and TRBJ1-1; 7 nucleotides line up with TRBD1. The CDR3 runs to 14 residues. Germline V gene lookup returns CDR1 MDHEN and CDR2 SYDVKM. V shed 8 bases, J shed 4 bases, and the junction held 10 bases outside the gene matches. The CDR3 is CASRTGEYGTEAFF. The CDR3 DNA reads as TGTGCCAGCCGAACAGGGGAGTACGGCACTGAAGCTTTCTTT.

This chain joins TRBV4-3 and TRBJ2-1; maybe TRBD2 (6 bases). CDR3 size: 14 residues. V dropped 0 bases and J dropped 7 bases, with 10 bases sitting between them. Germline assignment: CDR1 LGHNA and CDR2 YSLEER. CDR3 protein: CASSQDPRGNEQFF. The CDR3, as DNA: TGCGCCAGCAGCCAAGATCCGCGGGGTAATGAGCAGTTCTTC.